This T cell receptor (beta chain) was profiled in a study of identical twins. Findings and limits, study-wide: In zero-insertion analyses, partial confounding could arise from invariant MAIT and iNKT cells. The degree of excess twin sharing was weaker in beta out-of-frame sequences.

The V end lost 3 bases, the J end lost 4 bases, and 15 bases lay between the germline ends. CDR3 size: 14 residues. Germline V gene sequence: CDR1 DFQATT, CDR2 SNEGSKA (reference sequence). A single record per CDR3 protein comes from TCRdb applying MiXCR to the 5' RACE reads. The sample lists 430,000 or so distinct CDR3 sequences, approximately 24% occurring once. This clonotype was seen more than once but under ten times. The antigen is not known. These data also formed part of another study, on T cells expressing NK-cell markers. From that study: Investigators obtained TCR beta repertoires from sorted CD3+CD56+NKG2C+, CD3+CD56+NKG2C- and CD3+CD56-NKG2C+ T cells.

The sequenced sample was CD4+ T cells sorted from blood. The sequence was obtained from a young woman in good health. The J gene is TRBJ1-2, the V gene TRBV20-1; D not resolved. The CDR3 loop is CSARVGQNGYGYTF. The DNA for the CDR3 is TGCAGTGCTAGGGTGGGTCAGAACGGCTATGGCTACACCTTC.